A selection of T cell receptor beta chains follows, all from one sample in a study of T cells in Graves' hyperthyroidism and ophthalmopathy. TCRdb passed the multiplex PCR reads through MiXCR, listing each CDR3 protein once. The sample consists of some 720,000 distinct CDR3 sequences, about a sixth of them appearing once. The sample comprised blood. The receptors come from a man aged 18 to 30 with Graves' hyperthyroidism. Each CDR3 is given with its conserved first and last residue. The D gene is left open where the match is weak. Rows give clone size only sometimes, using once, few, many, or a class for an expanded clone.

v_gene	abundance	j_gene	d_gene	CDR3nt	CDR3aa
TRBV18	many	TRBJ2-1	TRBD2	TGTGCCAGCTCACCGACTAGCGGGAACTACAATGAGCAGTTCTTC	CASSPTSGNYNEQFF
TRBV18	many	TRBJ2-1	NA	TGTGCCAGCTCACCAGGCAGGGCCTACAATGAGCAGTTCTTC	CASSPGRAYNEQFF
TRBV7-9	NA	TRBJ2-5	TRBD1	TGTGCCAGCGTACGGGACAGGGGCCAAGAGACCCAGTACTTC	CASVRDRGQETQYF
TRBV30	NA	TRBJ2-2	TRBD2	TGTGCCTGGAGTAAGCGGGAGGGCCACGGGGAGCTGTTTTTT	CAWSKREGHGELFF
TRBV5-1	many	TRBJ2-7	NA	TGCGCCAGCAGCTTCACCCAGGGGAAGAACGAGCAGTACTTC	CASSFTQGKNEQYF
TRBV5-6	NA	TRBJ1-5	NA	TGTGCCAGCAGCTTGGGACCTGCCCCTAATCAGCCCCAGCATTTT	CASSLGPAPNQPQHF
TRBV30	few	TRBJ1-5	NA	TGTGCCTGGAGTATACTGCTGGGGAATCAGCCCCAGCATTTT	CAWSILLGNQPQHF
TRBV5-1	NA	TRBJ2-1	NA	TGCGCCAGCAGCCCGGGGGCTAGCGCTGAATACAATGAGCAGTTCTTC	CASSPGASAEYNEQFF
TRBV20-1	many	TRBJ2-3	TRBD2	TGCAGTGCTTGGGGCCTAGCGGGAGGGCCGGCAGATACGCAGTATTTT	CSAWGLAGGPADTQYF
TRBV27	few	TRBJ2-5	TRBD1	TGTGCCAGCAGTTTCTTCAGGGGGCCGGAGGAGACCCAGTACTTC	CASSFFRGPEETQYF
TRBV7-3	NA	TRBJ1-2	NA	TGTGCCAGCAGCTTAAAGGGACCCCTCCCTAACTATGGCTACACCTTC	CASSLKGPLPNYGYTF
TRBV12-3/TRBV12-4	many	TRBJ2-1	NA	TGTGCCAGCAGTTTCCGGCAGGGCCCTAATGAGCAGTTCTTC	CASSFRQGPNEQFF
TRBV15	NA	TRBJ1-4	TRBD1	TGTGCCACCAGCAGTGAAAGGGACAGAGCTAATGAAAAACTGTTTTTT	CATSSERDRANEKLFF
TRBV12-3/TRBV12-4	many	TRBJ1-1	NA	TGTGCCAGCAGTTTCAATGAAGCTTTCTTT	CASSFNEAFF
TRBV19	NA	TRBJ2-2	TRBD2	TGTGCCAGTAGTTTTAGCGGGAGCGCGAGTGGAAGGACCGGGGAGCTGTTTTTT	CASSFSGSASGRTGELFF
TRBV27	NA	TRBJ1-4	NA	TGTGCCAGCTTCGGACGAATGGGTGAAGAACTGTTTTTT	CASFGRMGEELFF
TRBV12-3/TRBV12-4	few	TRBJ1-1	TRBD1	TGTGCCAGCAGTTTAAGGGGACAGGGCAAGAACACTGAAGCTTTCTTT	CASSLRGQGKNTEAFF
TRBV6-2/TRBV6-3	few	TRBJ2-5	NA	TGTGCCAGCAGTTATAGTTGGGGGACCCAGTACTTC	CASSYSWGTQYF
TRBV10-3	many	TRBJ2-5	NA	TGTGCCATCAGGGAACAGGGAGGGGAGACCCAGTACTTC	CAIREQGGETQYF
TRBV7-9	many	TRBJ2-5	NA	TGTGCCAGCAGCCCAGGGGGGAAACTGAAAGAGACCCAGTACTTC	CASSPGGKLKETQYF
TRBV29-1	few	TRBJ1-1	NA	TGCAGCGTTAGGTACACTGAAGCTTTCTTT	CSVRYTEAFF
TRBV7-9	NA	TRBJ1-3	NA	TGTGCCAGCAGCCCGCGTTTGCAAAGCTCTGGAAACACCATATATTTT	CASSPRLQSSGNTIYF
TRBV5-5	many	TRBJ2-3	NA	TGTGCCAGCAGCTTGGCCACACGCACAGATACGCAGTATTTT	CASSLATRTDTQYF
TRBV18	few	TRBJ1-1	TRBD1	TGTGCCAGCTCACACCAGGACAGGCCATATGAAGCTTTCTTT	CASSHQDRPYEAFF
TRBV10-3	NA	TRBJ2-7	TRBD2	TGTGCCATCAGACCGGGAGGCCTGAGCCCCTACGAGCAGTACTTC	CAIRPGGLSPYEQYF
TRBV12-3/TRBV12-4	many	TRBJ2-1	TRBD2	TGTGCCAGCATGACGGGAGGATCGTCGAATGAGCAGTTCTTC	CASMTGGSSNEQFF
TRBV7-9	many	TRBJ2-5	NA	TGTGCCAGCAGCTTAGCGGTTGCGGGCTTATCACAAGAGACCCAGTACTTC	CASSLAVAGLSQETQYF
TRBV6-5	many	TRBJ2-1	NA	TGTGCCAGCAGTTACTCAATACTCGGGTCCAATGAGCAGTTCTTC	CASSYSILGSNEQFF
TRBV9	NA	TRBJ1-2	NA	TGTGCCAGCAGCGTAGATCAGAGTGGCTACACCTTC	CASSVDQSGYTF
TRBV30	NA	TRBJ1-4	NA	TGTGCCTGGAGTGCCGACAGTACAACTAATGGAAAACTGTTTTTT	CAWSADSTTNGKLFF